The 9 T cell receptor beta chains in this list originate from one sample, sequenced in a study of shared clonotypes between healthy human individuals. TCRdb's table, derived via immunoSEQ multiplex PCR, lists solely in-frame clones and lacks some. Here the sample spans roughly 2,300,000 clones, under 95% being singletons. What was sequenced was naive CD4+ T cells from PBMCs. Regarding subset: CD45RA+ positively selected. These receptors were collected from a man aged 18 to 35 in good health. Some clones in this sample may be carry-over from other donors' samples.

The chain recombines TRBV11-2 with TRBJ1-1, with a possible D match to TRBD1 (5 bases). V lost 2 bases and J 3 bases, leaving 13 bases between the germline ends. The CDR3 is 15 amino acids. From germline, CDR1 is SGHAT and CDR2 FQNNGV. The CDR3 sequence: CASSLSLGPDTEAFF. The CDR3, as DNA: TGTGCCAGCAGCTTATCCCTGGGGCCGGACACTGAAGCTTTCTTT.

About this clone: Different DNA sequences within this sample yield the same CDR3. This chain connects TRBV28 to TRBJ2-3; D is ambiguous. Trimming cost V 5 bases and J 1 base, with 7 bases left between them. This CDR3 comprises 13 residues. Per germline, CDR1 MDHEN and CDR2 SYDVKM. CDR3 in amino acids: CASSPPGTDTQYF. The CDR3 bases are TGTGCCAGCAGTCCCCCAGGCACAGATACGCAGTATTTT.

The chain employs TRBV7-2 and TRBJ2-7, with D unresolved. The CDR3 length is 15 residues. Germline V gene lookup returns CDR1 SGHTA and CDR2 FQGNSA. Trimming left V 2 bases short and J 2 bases short, with 13 bases between. The CDR3 loop reads CASSLRWGFAYEQYF. In nucleotides, the CDR3 is TGTGCCAGCAGCTTACGGTGGGGATTCGCCTACGAGCAGTACTTC.

Only one count was recorded for this clone. The V call is TRBV2, the J call TRBJ2-1; weak D call: TRBD2 (5 bases). Trimming took 10 bases from V and 7 from J, leaving 17 bases between them. Germline lookup yields CDR1 SNHLY and CDR2 FYNNEI. The CDR3 spans 13 residues. The CDR3 coding sequence is TGTGCCACCCAAGAGGGCGAGAGGAATGAGCAGTTCTTC. Its protein product is CATQEGERNEQFF.

J is TRBJ1-1 and V is TRBV20-1; D remains unclear. The CDR3 runs to 11 residues. The germline V gene encodes CDR1 DFQATT and CDR2 SNEGSKA (reference sequence). Trimming removed 3 bases at V and 6 bases at J, with 8 bases between. The CDR3 region is CSASVAPEAFF. CDR3 sequence (DNA): TGCAGTGCTAGTGTAGCCCCTGAAGCTTTCTTT.

The chain links TRBV6-1 to TRBJ2-3; a weak D match, TRBD1 (8 bases). The CDR3 spans 14 residues. The germline V and J ends were trimmed by 6 bases and 3 bases, with 13 bases remaining between them. Germline CDR1 MNHNS, CDR2 SASEGT. The CDR3 region has the DNA TGTGCCAGCAGGACAGGGGAGGGGACAGATACGCAGTATTTT. This encodes CASRTGEGTDTQYF.

This clone has a single count. The rearrangement joins TRBV28 to TRBJ1-1; D is ambiguous. CDR1 MDHEN and CDR2 SYDVKM come from the germline V gene. This CDR3 comprises 16 residues. V lost 7 bases and J 1 base, leaving 19 bases between the germline ends. Here the CDR3 DNA reads TGTGCCAGCACTCCAATGCGGCCGCTGGGGAACACTGAAGCTTTCTTT. This gives the protein CASTPMRPLGNTEAFF.

The chain couples TRBV19 to TRBJ1-1, with TRBD1 identical over 9 bases. Per the germline V gene, CDR1 is LNHDA and CDR2 is SQIVND (reference sequence). V was pared by 4 bases and J by 1 base, with 10 bases of the junction left unmatched. This CDR3 has 17 residues. The CDR3 protein is CASSTQQRDRANTEAFF. Here the CDR3 DNA reads TGTGCCAGTAGTACCCAACAGCGGGACAGGGCGAACACTGAAGCTTTCTTT.

The J gene is TRBJ2-1, the V gene TRBV6-5; 8 bases fit TRBD2. Germline assignment: CDR1 MNHEY and CDR2 SVGAGI. Trimming cost V 5 bases and J 8 bases; bases outside gene matches: 11. The CDR3 spans 15 residues. CDR3 nucleotides: TGTGCCAGCAGTCAAGGACTAGCCGGGCGGGATGAGCAGTTCTTC. Protein product: CASSQGLAGRDEQFF.